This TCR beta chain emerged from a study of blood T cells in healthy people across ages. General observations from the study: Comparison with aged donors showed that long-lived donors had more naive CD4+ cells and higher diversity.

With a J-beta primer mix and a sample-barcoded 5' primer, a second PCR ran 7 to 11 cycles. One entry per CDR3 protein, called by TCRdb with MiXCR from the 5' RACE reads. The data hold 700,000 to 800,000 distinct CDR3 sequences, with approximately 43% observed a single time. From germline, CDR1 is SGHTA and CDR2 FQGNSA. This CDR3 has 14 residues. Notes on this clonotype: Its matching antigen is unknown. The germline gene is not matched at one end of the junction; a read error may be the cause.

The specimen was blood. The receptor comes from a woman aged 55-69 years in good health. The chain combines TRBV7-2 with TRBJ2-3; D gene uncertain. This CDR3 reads CASSARAYTDTQYF. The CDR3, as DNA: TGTGCCAGCAGCGCACGGGCGTATACAGACACGCAGTATTTT.